What follows describes a single T cell receptor (beta chain). The ends lost 6 bases at V and 4 bases at J; junction bases unmatched: 15. In germline, CDR1 is MNHEY, CDR2 SVGEGT. The CDR3 runs 16 residues. These data originate in a study of blood T cell repertoires in COVID-19. For the study at large: Some COVID-19 samples were acute and others convalescent; all came from the United States, Italy and Spain.

Original data processing: The authors estimated nucleated cell counts from reference gene primer amplification. The data were produced by immunoSEQ multiplex PCR, yet TCRdb's version contains in-frame clones alone and is incomplete. For V, J and clone size, that table is used; D and trimming come from the DNA. Of under 500,000 clones in the sample, approximately 90% were seen once. The receptor comes from a woman aged 25 to 39 with acute or convalescent COVID-19. The specimen sequenced was peripheral blood. V gene TRBV6-2 or TRBV6-3 combines with J gene TRBJ2-7; 7 nucleotides line up with TRBD1. The CDR3 region has the DNA TGTGCCAGCAGCTCGCCTCGGGACAGAATGATTTACGAGCAGTACTTC. As protein: CASSSPRDRMIYEQYF.